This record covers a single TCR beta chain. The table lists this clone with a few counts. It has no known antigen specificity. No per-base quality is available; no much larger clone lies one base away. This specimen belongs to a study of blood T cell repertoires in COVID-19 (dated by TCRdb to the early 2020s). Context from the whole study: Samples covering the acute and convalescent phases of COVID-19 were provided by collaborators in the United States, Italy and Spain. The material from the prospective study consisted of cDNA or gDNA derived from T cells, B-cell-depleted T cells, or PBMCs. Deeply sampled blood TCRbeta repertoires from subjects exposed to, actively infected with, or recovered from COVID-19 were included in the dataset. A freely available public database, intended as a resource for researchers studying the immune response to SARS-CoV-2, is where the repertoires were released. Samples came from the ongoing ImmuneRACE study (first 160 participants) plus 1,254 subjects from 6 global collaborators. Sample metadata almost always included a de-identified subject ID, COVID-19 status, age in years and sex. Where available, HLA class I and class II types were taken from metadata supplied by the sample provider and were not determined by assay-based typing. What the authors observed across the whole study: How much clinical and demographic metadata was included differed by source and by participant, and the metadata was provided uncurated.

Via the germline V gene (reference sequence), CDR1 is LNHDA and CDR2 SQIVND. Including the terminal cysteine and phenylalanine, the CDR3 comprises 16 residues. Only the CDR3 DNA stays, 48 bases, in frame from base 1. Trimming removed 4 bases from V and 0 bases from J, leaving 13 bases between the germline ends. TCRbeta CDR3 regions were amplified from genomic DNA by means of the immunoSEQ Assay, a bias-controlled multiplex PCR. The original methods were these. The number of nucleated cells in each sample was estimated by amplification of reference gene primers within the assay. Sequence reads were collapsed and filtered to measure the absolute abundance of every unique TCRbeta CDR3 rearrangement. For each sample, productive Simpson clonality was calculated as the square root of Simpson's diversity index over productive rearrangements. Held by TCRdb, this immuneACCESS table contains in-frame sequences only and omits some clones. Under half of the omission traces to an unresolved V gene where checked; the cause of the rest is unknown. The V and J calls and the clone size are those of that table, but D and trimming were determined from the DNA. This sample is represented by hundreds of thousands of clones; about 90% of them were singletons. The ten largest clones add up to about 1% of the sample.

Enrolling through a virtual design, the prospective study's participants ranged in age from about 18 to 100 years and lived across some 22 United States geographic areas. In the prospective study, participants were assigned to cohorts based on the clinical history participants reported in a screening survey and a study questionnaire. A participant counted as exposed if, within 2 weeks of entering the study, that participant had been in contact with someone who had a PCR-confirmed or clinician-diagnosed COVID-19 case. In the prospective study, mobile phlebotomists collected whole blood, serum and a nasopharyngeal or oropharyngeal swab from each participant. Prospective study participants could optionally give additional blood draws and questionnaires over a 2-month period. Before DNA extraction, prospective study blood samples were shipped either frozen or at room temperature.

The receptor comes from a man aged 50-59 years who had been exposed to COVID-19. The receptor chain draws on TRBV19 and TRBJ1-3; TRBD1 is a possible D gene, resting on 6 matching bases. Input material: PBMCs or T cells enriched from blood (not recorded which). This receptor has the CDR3 CASSNTGIGSGNTIYF. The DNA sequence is TGTGCCAGTAGTAATACAGGGATCGGCTCTGGAAACACCATATATTTT.